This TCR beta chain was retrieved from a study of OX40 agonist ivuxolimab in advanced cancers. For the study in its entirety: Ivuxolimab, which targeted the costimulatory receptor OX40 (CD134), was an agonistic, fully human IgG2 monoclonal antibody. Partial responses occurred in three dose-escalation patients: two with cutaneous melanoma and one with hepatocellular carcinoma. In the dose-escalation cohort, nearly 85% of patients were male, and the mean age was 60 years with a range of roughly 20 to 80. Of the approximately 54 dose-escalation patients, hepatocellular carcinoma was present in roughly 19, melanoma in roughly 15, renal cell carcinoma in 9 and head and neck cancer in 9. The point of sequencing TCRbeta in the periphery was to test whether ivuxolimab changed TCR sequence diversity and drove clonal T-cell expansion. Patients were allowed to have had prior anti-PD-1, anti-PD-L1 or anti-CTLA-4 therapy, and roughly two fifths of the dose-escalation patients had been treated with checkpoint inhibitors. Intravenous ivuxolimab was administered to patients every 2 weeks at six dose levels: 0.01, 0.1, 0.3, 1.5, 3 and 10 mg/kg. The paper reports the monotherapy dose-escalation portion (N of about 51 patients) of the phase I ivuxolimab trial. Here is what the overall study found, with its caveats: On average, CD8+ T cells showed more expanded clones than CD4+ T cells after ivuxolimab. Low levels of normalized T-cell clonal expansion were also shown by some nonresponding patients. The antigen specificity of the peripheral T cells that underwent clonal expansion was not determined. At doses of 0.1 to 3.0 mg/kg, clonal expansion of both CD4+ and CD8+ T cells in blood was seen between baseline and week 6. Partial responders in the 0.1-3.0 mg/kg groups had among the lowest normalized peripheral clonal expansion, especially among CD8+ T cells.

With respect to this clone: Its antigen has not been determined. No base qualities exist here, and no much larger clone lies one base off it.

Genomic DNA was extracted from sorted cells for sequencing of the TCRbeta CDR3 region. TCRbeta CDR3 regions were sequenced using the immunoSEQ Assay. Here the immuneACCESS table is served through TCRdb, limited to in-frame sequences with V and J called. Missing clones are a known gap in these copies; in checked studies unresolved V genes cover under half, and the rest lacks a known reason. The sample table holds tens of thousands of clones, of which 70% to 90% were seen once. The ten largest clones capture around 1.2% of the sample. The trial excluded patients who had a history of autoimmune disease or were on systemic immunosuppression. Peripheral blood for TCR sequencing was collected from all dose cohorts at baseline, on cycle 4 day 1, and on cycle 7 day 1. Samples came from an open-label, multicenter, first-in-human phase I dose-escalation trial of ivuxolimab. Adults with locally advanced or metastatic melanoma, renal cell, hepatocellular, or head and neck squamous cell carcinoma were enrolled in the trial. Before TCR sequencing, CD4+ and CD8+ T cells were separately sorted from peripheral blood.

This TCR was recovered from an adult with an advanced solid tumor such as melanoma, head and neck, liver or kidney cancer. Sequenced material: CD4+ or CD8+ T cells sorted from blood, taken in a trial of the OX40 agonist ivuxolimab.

The DNA sequence follows: TGTGCCAGTAGTAGCCAGGGAATAACTGAAGCTTTCTTT. Translation gives CASSSQGITEAFF. Rearrangement joined TRBV19 to TRBJ1-1; the best D guess is TRBD1, with 5 bases matching. The CDR3, from cysteine to phenylalanine, totals 13 residues. Kept here is only the CDR3 DNA, which spans 39 bases and is read in frame from base 1. From a lookup of the germline V gene (reference sequence), CDR1 and CDR2 are LNHDA and SQIVND. The junction shows trimming of 4 bases on V and 5 bases on J, plus 11 bases between the germline ends.